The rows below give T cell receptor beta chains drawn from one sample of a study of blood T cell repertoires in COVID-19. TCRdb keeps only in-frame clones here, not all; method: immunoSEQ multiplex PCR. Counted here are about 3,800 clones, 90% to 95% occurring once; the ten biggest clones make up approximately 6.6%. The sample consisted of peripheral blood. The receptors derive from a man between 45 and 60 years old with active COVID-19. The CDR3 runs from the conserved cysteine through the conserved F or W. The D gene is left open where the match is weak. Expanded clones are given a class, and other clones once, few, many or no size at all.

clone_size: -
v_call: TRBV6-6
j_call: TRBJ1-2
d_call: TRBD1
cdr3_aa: CASSYSGQGPFYGYTF
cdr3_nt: TGTGCCAGCAGTTACTCCGGACAGGGTCCCTTCTATGGCTACACCTTC

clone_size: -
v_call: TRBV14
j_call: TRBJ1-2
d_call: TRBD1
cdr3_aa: CASSLHRGWNYGYTF
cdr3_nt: TGTGCCAGCAGCCTGCACAGGGGGTGGAACTATGGCTACACCTTC

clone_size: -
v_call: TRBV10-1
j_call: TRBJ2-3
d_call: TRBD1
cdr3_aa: CASSGWTGADTQYF
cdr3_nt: TGCGCCAGCAGTGGGTGGACAGGGGCAGATACGCAGTATTTT

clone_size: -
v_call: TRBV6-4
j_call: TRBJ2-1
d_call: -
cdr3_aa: CASSETGVNNEQFF
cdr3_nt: TGTGCCAGCAGTGAAACGGGGGTGAACAATGAGCAGTTCTTC

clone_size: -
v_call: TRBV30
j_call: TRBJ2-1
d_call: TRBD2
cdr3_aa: CAWSGRTSGKGGEQFF
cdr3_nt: TGTGCCTGGAGTGGGAGGACTAGCGGGAAAGGAGGGGAGCAGTTCTTC

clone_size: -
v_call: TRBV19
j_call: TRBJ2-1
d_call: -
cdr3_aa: CASFGGRVPRSSYNEQFF
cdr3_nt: TGTGCCAGTTTTGGAGGGCGGGTACCCAGGAGCTCCTACAATGAGCAGTTCTTC

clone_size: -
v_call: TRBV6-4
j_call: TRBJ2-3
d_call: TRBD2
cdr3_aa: CASSGGQQLAGGRYVDTQYF
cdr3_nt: TGTGCCAGCAGTGGAGGACAGCAACTAGCGGGAGGCCGGTATGTAGATACGCAGTATTTT

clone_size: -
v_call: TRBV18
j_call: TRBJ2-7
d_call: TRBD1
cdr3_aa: CASSGDRGSYEQYF
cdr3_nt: TGTGCCAGCTCAGGGGACAGGGGCTCCTACGAGCAGTACTTC

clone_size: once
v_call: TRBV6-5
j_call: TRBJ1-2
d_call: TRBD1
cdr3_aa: CASSQGDYGYTF
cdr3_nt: TGTGCCAGCTCACAGGGGGACTATGGCTACACCTTC

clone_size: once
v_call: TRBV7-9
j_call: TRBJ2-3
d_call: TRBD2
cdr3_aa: CASSLSSGRSTDTQYF
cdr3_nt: TGTGCCAGCAGCTTAAGTAGCGGGAGAAGCACAGATACGCAGTATTTT

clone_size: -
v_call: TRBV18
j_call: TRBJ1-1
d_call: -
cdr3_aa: CASSDSSTEAFF
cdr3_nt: TGTGCCAGCTCTGACAGTAGCACTGAAGCTTTCTTT

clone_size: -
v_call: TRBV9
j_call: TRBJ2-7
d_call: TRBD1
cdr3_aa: CASSAETGKDYEQYF
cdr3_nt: TGTGCCAGCAGCGCCGAGACAGGGAAGGATTACGAGCAGTACTTC

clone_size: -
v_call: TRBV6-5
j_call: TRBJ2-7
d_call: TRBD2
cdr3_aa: CASRETSGSSYEQYF
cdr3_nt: TGTGCCAGCAGGGAGACTAGCGGGAGTTCCTACGAGCAGTACTTC

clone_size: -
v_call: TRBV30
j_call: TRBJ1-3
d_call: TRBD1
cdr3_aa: CAWSRDSGSGNTIYF
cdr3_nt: TGTGCCTGGAGCCGGGACAGTGGCTCTGGAAACACCATATATTTT

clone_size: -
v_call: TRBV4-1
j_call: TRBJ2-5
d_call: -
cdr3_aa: CASSQDHRGGETQYF
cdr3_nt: TGCGCCAGCAGCCAAGACCACAGGGGGGGGGAGACCCAGTACTTC

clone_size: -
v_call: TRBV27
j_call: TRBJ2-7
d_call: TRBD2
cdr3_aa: CASSLSIDERGFSYEQYF
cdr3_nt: TGTGCCAGCAGTTTATCGATAGACGAGCGGGGATTCTCCTACGAGCAGTACTTC

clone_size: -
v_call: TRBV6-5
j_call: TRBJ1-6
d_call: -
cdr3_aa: CASSRAGDSPLHF
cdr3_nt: TGTGCCAGCAGTAGAGCCGGAGATTCACCCCTCCACTTT

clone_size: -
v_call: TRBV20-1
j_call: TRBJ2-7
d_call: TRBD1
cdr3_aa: CSASRRDRRSYEQYF
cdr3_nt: TGCAGTGCTAGTAGGCGGGACAGGCGCTCCTACGAGCAGTACTTC

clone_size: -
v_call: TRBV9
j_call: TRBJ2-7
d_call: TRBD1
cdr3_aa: CASSVGQGVQYEQYF
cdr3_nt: TGTGCCAGCAGCGTAGGGCAGGGGGTACAATACGAGCAGTACTTC

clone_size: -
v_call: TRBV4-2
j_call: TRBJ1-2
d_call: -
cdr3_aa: CASSQDRGGDYGYTF
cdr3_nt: TGTGCCAGCAGCCAAGATCGAGGAGGGGACTATGGCTACACCTTC

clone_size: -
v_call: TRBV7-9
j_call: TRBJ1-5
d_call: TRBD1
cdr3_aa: CASSPRDRAQPQHF
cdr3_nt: TGTGCCAGCAGCCCTCGCGACAGGGCACAGCCCCAGCATTTT

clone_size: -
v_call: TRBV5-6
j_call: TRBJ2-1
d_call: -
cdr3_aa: CASSLGAGEQFF
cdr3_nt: TGTGCCAGCAGCTTGGGAGCGGGTGAGCAGTTCTTC

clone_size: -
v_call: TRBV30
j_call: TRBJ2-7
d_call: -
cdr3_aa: CAWRGGAWEQYF
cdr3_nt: TGTGCCTGGAGAGGGGGGGCCTGGGAGCAGTACTTC

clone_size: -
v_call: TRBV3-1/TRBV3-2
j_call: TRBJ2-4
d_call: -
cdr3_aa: CAAARRLPFAKKNIQYF
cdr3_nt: TGTGCAGCAGCGAGAAGACTCCCATTTGCAAAAAAAAACATTCAGTACTTC

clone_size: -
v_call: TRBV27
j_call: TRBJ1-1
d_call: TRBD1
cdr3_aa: CASSLSGQGGTEAFF
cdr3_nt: TGTGCCAGCAGTTTATCTGGACAGGGCGGAACTGAAGCTTTCTTT

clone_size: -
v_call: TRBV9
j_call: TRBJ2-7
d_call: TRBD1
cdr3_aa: CASSPRQGGYEQYF
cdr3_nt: TGTGCCAGCAGCCCTAGACAGGGGGGCTACGAGCAGTACTTC

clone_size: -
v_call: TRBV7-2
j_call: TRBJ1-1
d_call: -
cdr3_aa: CASSLALMNTEAFF
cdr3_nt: TGTGCCAGCAGCTTAGCTCTTATGAACACTGAAGCTTTCTTT

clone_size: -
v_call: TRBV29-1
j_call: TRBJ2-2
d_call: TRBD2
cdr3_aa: CSVENGRAGELFF
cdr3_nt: TGCAGCGTTGAGAACGGGAGGGCCGGGGAGCTGTTTTTT

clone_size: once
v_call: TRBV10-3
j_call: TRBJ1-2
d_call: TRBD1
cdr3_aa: CAISEGQGADYGYTF
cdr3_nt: TGTGCCATCAGTGAGGGACAGGGGGCAGACTATGGCTACACCTTC

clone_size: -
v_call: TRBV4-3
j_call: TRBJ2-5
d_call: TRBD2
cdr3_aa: CASSQATSGQETQYF
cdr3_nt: TGCGCCAGCAGCCAAGCTACTAGCGGCCAAGAGACCCAGTACTTC

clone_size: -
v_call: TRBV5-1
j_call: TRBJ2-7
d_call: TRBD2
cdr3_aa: CASSYRGGRIYEQYF
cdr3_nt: TGCGCCAGCAGCTACCGCGGCGGGAGAATCTACGAGCAGTACTTC

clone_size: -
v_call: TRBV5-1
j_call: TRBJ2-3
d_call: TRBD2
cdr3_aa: CASSLRSGRSADTQYF
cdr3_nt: TGCGCCAGCAGCTTGAGGAGCGGGAGGAGCGCAGATACGCAGTATTTT

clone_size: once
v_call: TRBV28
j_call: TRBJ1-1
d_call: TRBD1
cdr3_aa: CASSRQGMNTEAFF
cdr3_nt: TGTGCCAGCAGTAGACAGGGGATGAACACTGAAGCTTTCTTT

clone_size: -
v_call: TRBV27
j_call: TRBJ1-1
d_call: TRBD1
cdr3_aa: CASSRQGSTEAFF
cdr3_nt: TGTGCCAGCAGTAGACAGGGAAGCACTGAAGCTTTCTTT

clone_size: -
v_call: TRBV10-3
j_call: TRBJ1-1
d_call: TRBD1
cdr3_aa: CAISERTQGGAFF
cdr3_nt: TGTGCCATCAGTGAGAGGACGCAGGGGGGAGCTTTCTTT

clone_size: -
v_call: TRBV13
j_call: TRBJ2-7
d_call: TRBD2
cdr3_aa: CASSLGLAGLTYEQYF
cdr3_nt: TGTGCCAGCAGCTTAGGACTAGCGGGATTAACCTACGAGCAGTACTTC

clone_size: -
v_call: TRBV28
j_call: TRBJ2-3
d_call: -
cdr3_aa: CASSLELATGRTDTQYF
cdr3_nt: TGTGCCAGCAGTTTAGAGTTAGCGACAGGAAGGACAGATACGCAGTATTTT

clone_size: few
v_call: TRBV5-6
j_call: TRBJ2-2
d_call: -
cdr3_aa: CASSFEGWDGELFF
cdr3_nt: TGTGCCAGCAGCTTTGAGGGATGGGACGGGGAGCTGTTTTTT

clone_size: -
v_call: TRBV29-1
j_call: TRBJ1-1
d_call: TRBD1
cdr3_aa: CSGATGRTEAFF
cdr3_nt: TGCAGCGGCGCGACAGGGCGGACTGAAGCTTTCTTT

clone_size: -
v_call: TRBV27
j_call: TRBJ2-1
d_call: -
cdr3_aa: CASSLFSGASGMNEQFF
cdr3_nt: TGTGCCAGCAGTTTATTTTCGGGGGCTAGCGGAATGAATGAGCAGTTCTTC

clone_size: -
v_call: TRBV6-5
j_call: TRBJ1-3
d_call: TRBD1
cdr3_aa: CASSSRQGLPGNTIYF
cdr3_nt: TGTGCCAGCAGTTCTCGACAGGGACTCCCTGGAAACACCATATATTTT

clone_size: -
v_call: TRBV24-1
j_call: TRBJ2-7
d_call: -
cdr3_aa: CATSDSDGFSYEQYF
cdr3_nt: TGTGCCACCAGTGACAGCGACGGTTTTTCCTACGAGCAGTACTTC

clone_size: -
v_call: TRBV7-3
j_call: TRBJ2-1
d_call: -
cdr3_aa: CASSLWASGLENEQFF
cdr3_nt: TGTGCCAGCAGCTTATGGGCCAGCGGGCTTGAAAATGAGCAGTTCTTC

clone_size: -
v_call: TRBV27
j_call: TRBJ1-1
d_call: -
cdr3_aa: CASSFRGDNTEAFF
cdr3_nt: TGTGCCAGCAGTTTTCGGGGAGACAACACTGAAGCTTTCTTT

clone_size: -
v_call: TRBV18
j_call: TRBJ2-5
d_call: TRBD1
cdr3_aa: CASSPGQQETQYF
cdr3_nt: TGTGCCAGCTCACCGGGACAGCAAGAGACCCAGTACTTC

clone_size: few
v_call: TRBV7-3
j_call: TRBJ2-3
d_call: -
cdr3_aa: CASSPTGDTQYF
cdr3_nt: TGTGCCAGCAGCCCTACAGGGGATACGCAGTATTTT

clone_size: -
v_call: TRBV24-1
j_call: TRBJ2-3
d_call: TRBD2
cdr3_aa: CATSDLEAGGVTDTQYF
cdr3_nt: TGTGCCACCAGTGATTTGGAAGCGGGAGGCGTCACAGATACGCAGTATTTT

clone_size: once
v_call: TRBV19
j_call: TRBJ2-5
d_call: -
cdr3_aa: CATSGETQYF
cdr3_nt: TGTGCCACGAGCGGAGAGACCCAGTACTTC

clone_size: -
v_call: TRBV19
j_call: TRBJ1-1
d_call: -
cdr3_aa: CASRDLNTEAFF
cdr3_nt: TGTGCCAGTCGAGACTTGAACACTGAAGCTTTCTTT

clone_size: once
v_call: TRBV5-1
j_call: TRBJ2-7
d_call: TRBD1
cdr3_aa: CASSLAGQGALIEQYF
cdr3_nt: TGCGCCAGCAGCTTGGCAGGACAGGGGGCGCTTATCGAGCAGTACTTC

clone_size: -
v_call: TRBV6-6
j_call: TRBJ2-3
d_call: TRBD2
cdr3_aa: CASSGLAGGLTDTQYF
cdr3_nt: TGTGCCAGCAGCGGACTAGCGGGAGGTCTCACAGATACGCAGTATTTT

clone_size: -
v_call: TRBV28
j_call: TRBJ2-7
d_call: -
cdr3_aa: CASSLVVPYEQYF
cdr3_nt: TGTGCCAGCAGTTTAGTAGTCCCCTACGAGCAGTACTTC

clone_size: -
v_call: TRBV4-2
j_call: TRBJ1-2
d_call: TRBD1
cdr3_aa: CASSRGTGGANYGYTF
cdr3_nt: TGTGCCAGCAGCCGGGGGACAGGGGGCGCGAACTATGGCTACACCTTC

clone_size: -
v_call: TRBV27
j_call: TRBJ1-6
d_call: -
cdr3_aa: CASSQRTSYPLSPLHF
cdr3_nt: TGTGCCAGCAGTCAGAGGACATCTTACCCCCTTTCACCCCTCCACTTT